A selection of T cell receptor beta chains follows, all from one sample in a study of TIL therapy for anti-PD-1-resistant metastatic lung cancer. Data came from immunoSEQ multiplex PCR; TCRdb stores just in-frame clones and leaves some out. The table records 45,000 to 75,000 clones, roughly 69% of them present only once. Sequencing was performed on blood, taken at baseline. Receptors originate from a person aged 25-85 years with non-small cell lung cancer. Each CDR3 is given with its conserved first and last residue. The D gene is left open where the match is weak. For some rows the clone size is stated as once, few or many, or as a class when expanded; others skip it.

J: TRBJ1-2; size: .; D: .; V: TRBV5-1; DNA: TGCGCCAGCAGCTTGTTGGGGTCGAGCTACACCTTC; CDR3: CASSLLGSSYTF
J: TRBJ2-7; size: .; D: .; V: TRBV5-4; DNA: TGTGCCAGCAGCTTTGATGGGAGCTCCTACGAGCAGTACTTC; CDR3: CASSFDGSSYEQYF
J: TRBJ2-4; size: .; D: .; V: TRBV2; DNA: TGTGCCACCGCTCCGGGGGTCTCAAACATTCAGTACTTC; CDR3: CATAPGVSNIQYF
J: TRBJ2-1; size: few; D: .; V: TRBV9; DNA: TGTGCCAGCAGCCCCCGCAGCGGAAGCTCCTACAATGAGCAGTTCTTC; CDR3: CASSPRSGSSYNEQFF
J: TRBJ1-1; size: .; D: TRBD1; V: TRBV6-6; DNA: TGTGCCAGCAAAACGACAGGGGTAACTGAAGCTTTCTTT; CDR3: CASKTTGVTEAFF
J: TRBJ1-2; size: .; D: TRBD1; V: TRBV6-5; DNA: TGTGCCAGCAGTTATACTAACAGGGGTGGAGACTATGGCTACACCTTC; CDR3: CASSYTNRGGDYGYTF
J: TRBJ2-2; size: .; D: .; V: TRBV5-1; DNA: TGCGCCAGCAGCCCCGGGCCCGGGGCTCCCGGGGAGCTGTTTTTT; CDR3: CASSPGPGAPGELFF
J: TRBJ1-2; size: .; D: .; V: TRBV6-4; DNA: TGTGCCAGCAGCGAAAATACTTGGGGATTTGAGGGCTACACCTTC; CDR3: CASSENTWGFEGYTF
J: TRBJ2-1; size: .; D: .; V: TRBV27; DNA: TGTGCCAGCAGTTTCCTAGACGAAAATGAGCAGTTCTTC; CDR3: CASSFLDENEQFF
J: TRBJ2-7; size: few; D: .; V: TRBV2; DNA: TGTGCCAGCAGTGACTTGTACGGCTACGAGCAGTACTTC; CDR3: CASSDLYGYEQYF
J: TRBJ2-6; size: .; D: .; V: TRBV5-5; DNA: TGTGCCAGCAGCTTGGCGGGCCCCTTCTCTGGGGCCAACGTCCTGACTTTC; CDR3: CASSLAGPFSGANVLTF
J: TRBJ2-5; size: .; D: .; V: TRBV27; DNA: TGTGCCAGCAGTTTATCCGGTAGTCACCCAACATTATACTTC; CDR3: CASSLSGSHPTLYF
J: TRBJ2-5; size: .; D: TRBD1; V: TRBV30; DNA: TGTGCCTGGAGCCTCCCTGGGACAGGGCGAGAGACCCAGTACTTC; CDR3: CAWSLPGTGRETQYF
J: TRBJ2-1; size: many; D: .; V: TRBV11-2; DNA: TGTGCCAGCAGCCCTCTAGGTACCGGGACCCACAATGAGCAGTTCTTC; CDR3: CASSPLGTGTHNEQFF
J: TRBJ2-1; size: .; D: .; V: TRBV25-1; DNA: TGTGCCAGCAGTGACTCAGGGGCCGGCAATGAGCAGTTCTTC; CDR3: CASSDSGAGNEQFF
J: TRBJ1-2; size: .; D: .; V: TRBV5-6; DNA: TGTGCCAGCAGTGTGCAGGGGAGTTTCAACTATGGCTACACCTTC; CDR3: CASSVQGSFNYGYTF
J: TRBJ1-3; size: .; D: .; V: TRBV6-5; DNA: TGTGCCAGCAGTCTGGGCCCTGGAAACACCATATATTTT; CDR3: CASSLGPGNTIYF
J: TRBJ2-6; size: .; D: .; V: TRBV11-3; DNA: TGTGCCAGCAGCTTACGCAGGGGTTCTGGGGCCAACGTCCTGACTTTC; CDR3: CASSLRRGSGANVLTF
J: TRBJ2-7; size: .; D: .; V: TRBV13; DNA: TGTGCCAGCAGCTTAACGGGGGAGCAGTACTTC; CDR3: CASSLTGEQYF
J: TRBJ2-1; size: .; D: .; V: TRBV2; DNA: TGTGCCAGCAGTGAGGACCTTACAATCTACAATGAGCAGTTCTTC; CDR3: CASSEDLTIYNEQFF
J: TRBJ1-5; size: .; D: .; V: TRBV15; DNA: TGTGCCACCAGCAGAGGCGTAGGGGGTATTCAGCCCCAGCATTTT; CDR3: CATSRGVGGIQPQHF
J: TRBJ2-1; size: .; D: .; V: TRBV7-9; DNA: TGTGCCAGCAGCTTAGATTATGGTGTTGATGAGCAGTTCTTC; CDR3: CASSLDYGVDEQFF
J: TRBJ1-6; size: .; D: .; V: TRBV4-2; DNA: TGTGCCAGCAGCCCCGAGGCGGGGGTAGGGTCACCCCTCCACTTT; CDR3: CASSPEAGVGSPLHF
J: TRBJ1-6; size: .; D: .; V: TRBV25-1; DNA: TGTGCCAGCGCCAGGGACGGCCGGATTTCGGCCCTCCACTTT; CDR3: CASARDGRISALHF
J: TRBJ2-5; size: .; D: TRBD1; V: TRBV29-1; DNA: TGCAGCGTTGCTAAAACGACAGGGTCGGAGACCCAGTACTTC; CDR3: CSVAKTTGSETQYF
J: TRBJ1-2; size: few; D: .; V: TRBV29-1; DNA: TGCAGCGTTCCCCTAGGGGGGATCCGGGGCTACACCTTC; CDR3: CSVPLGGIRGYTF
J: TRBJ1-1; size: few; D: .; V: TRBV16; DNA: TGTGCCAGCAGCCAATCAGAACCGGGCACTGAAGCTTTCTTT; CDR3: CASSQSEPGTEAFF
J: TRBJ2-6; size: few; D: .; V: TRBV6-5; DNA: TGTGCCAGCAGTTCCTCTGGGGCCAACGTCCTGACTTTC; CDR3: CASSSSGANVLTF
J: TRBJ2-5; size: .; D: .; V: TRBV2; DNA: TGTGCCAGCAGTGCCCGGACAGTCTACCAAGAGACCCAGTACTTC; CDR3: CASSARTVYQETQYF
J: TRBJ2-7; size: few; D: TRBD2; V: TRBV30; DNA: TGTGCCTGGAGTGCGGGGCTAGCGGGGACCGAGCAGTACTTC; CDR3: CAWSAGLAGTEQYF
J: TRBJ2-1; size: .; D: TRBD1; V: TRBV10-3; DNA: TGTGCCATCAGGGCCCTGGCAGGGGGCTCCAATGAGCAGTTCTTC; CDR3: CAIRALAGGSNEQFF
J: TRBJ2-6; size: .; D: .; V: TRBV28; DNA: TGTGCCAGCAGTTTGGACGGCCTAAGGGGGGCCAACGTCCTGACTTTC; CDR3: CASSLDGLRGANVLTF
J: TRBJ1-1; size: many; D: .; V: TRBV20-1; DNA: TGCAGTGCTAGAGATTCCCCCAATGAATTCTTT; CDR3: CSARDSPNEFF
J: TRBJ1-3; size: .; D: .; V: TRBV6-6; DNA: TGTGCCAGCAGTTACGGCGGGGCTGGAAACACCATATATTTT; CDR3: CASSYGGAGNTIYF
J: TRBJ2-7; size: .; D: .; V: TRBV6-6; DNA: TGTGCCAGCAGGGGCTACGAGCAGTACTTC; CDR3: CASRGYEQYF
J: TRBJ1-3; size: few; D: .; V: TRBV19; DNA: TGTGCCAGTAGTATACCAGGCTCTGGAAACACCATATATTTT; CDR3: CASSIPGSGNTIYF
J: TRBJ2-7; size: .; D: TRBD1; V: TRBV4-1; DNA: TGCGCCAGCAGCCAAGACCCCGGGACAGGGTACTACGAGCAGTACTTC; CDR3: CASSQDPGTGYYEQYF
J: TRBJ1-2; size: .; D: TRBD1; V: TRBV15; DNA: TGTGCCACCAACCCGGGACAGGGGTATGGCTACACCTTC; CDR3: CATNPGQGYGYTF
J: TRBJ2-7; size: .; D: .; V: TRBV27; DNA: TGTGCCAGCAGCTCACTCCAGGCGGCCTTTTACGAGCAGTACTTC; CDR3: CASSSLQAAFYEQYF